Detailed here is one T cell receptor beta chain. Its antigen is as yet unknown. The record originates from a study of cytomegalovirus exposure and HLA in healthy donors. For the study at large: The same platform as the roughly 670 first-cohort repertoires was used for the 95 to 150 validation repertoires, a later analysis reported. The study's findings and limits: A classifier reportedly called cytomegalovirus status with high sensitivity and specificity. Rarity characterized most TCR sequences, yet some public TCRs appeared in many donors.

The assay was immunoSEQ multiplex PCR, and TCRdb's table has in-frame clones only and misses some. Here the sample spans roughly 200,000 clones, more than 75% being singletons. This CDR3 region has 14 residues. V was trimmed by 5 bases and J by 6 bases, leaving 13 bases between them. Germline-derived CDR1 and CDR2 are MGHDK and SYGVNS. V usage is TRBV25-1 and J usage is TRBJ2-2; D is perhaps TRBD2 (6 bases). The sample was PBMCs. This clonotype originated in a man aged 25 to 40 in good health and CMV-seropositive. Here the CDR3 reads CASSIPAGSGELFF. In DNA, the CDR3 is TGTGCCAGCAGTATACCGGCGGGGTCCGGGGAGCTGTTTTTT.